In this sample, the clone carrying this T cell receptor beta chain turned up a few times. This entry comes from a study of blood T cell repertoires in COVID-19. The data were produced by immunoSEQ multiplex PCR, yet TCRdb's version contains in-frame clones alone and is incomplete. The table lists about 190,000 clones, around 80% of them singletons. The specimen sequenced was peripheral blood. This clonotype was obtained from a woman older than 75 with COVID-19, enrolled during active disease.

Here the CDR3 reads CASSLESGSYEQYF. The CDR3 DNA reads TGTGCCAGCAGCTTAGAATCAGGGTCCTACGAGCAGTACTTC. The gene calls are TRBV7-8 and TRBJ2-7; possible D gene TRBD1, 5 bases. In germline, CDR1 is SGHVS, CDR2 FQNEAQ. Trimming shortened V by 1 base and J by 1 base, and 8 bases separated the two germline ends. The CDR3 contains 14 residues.